This is a list of T cell receptor beta chains from one sample in a study of T cell responses to AZD1222 COVID-19 vaccine. TCRdb's table, derived via immunoSEQ multiplex PCR, lists solely in-frame clones and lacks some. The sample lists roughly 180,000 clones, just over 90% seen once, with approximately 2.9% in the top ten. The source was peripheral blood, collected on day 0 of AZD1222 vaccination. The receptor set was obtained from an adult in good health. Both conserved end residues are part of each CDR3. The D gene is left open where the match is weak. Size is omitted from some rows. Given values are once, few, many or a class for expanded clones.

clone size	V gene	J gene	D gene	CDR3 DNA	CDR3 protein
.	TRBV3-1/TRBV3-2	TRBJ2-7	.	TGTGCCAGCAGCCAAGGCGGCCCAGGGCAAGGGGACGACGAGCAGTACTTC	CASSQGGPGQGDDEQYF
.	TRBV7-9	TRBJ2-5	TRBD2	TGTGCCAGCAGCCGGACTAGCGGGTACCAAGAGACCCAGTACTTC	CASSRTSGYQETQYF
.	TRBV19	TRBJ1-4	TRBD1	TGTGCCAGTAGTATGGCTAGACAGGGGAATGAAAAACTGTTTTTT	CASSMARQGNEKLFF
.	TRBV5-1	TRBJ2-2	TRBD1	TGCGCCAGCAGCGCGGGGACAGGGTCGAACACCGGGGAGCTGTTTTTT	CASSAGTGSNTGELFF
.	TRBV4-1	TRBJ2-2	.	TGCGCCAGCAGCCAAGAGGGGCATTGGACTGGCACCGGGGAGCTGTTTTTT	CASSQEGHWTGTGELFF
few	TRBV12-3/TRBV12-4	TRBJ1-2	.	TGTGCCAGCAGTGCCCAGGGGTTCTATGGCTACACCTTC	CASSAQGFYGYTF
.	TRBV9	TRBJ1-6	TRBD1	TGTGCCAGCAGCCAGGGGGACAGGAGTAATAATTCACCCCTCCACTTT	CASSQGDRSNNSPLHF
once	TRBV5-1	TRBJ1-1	TRBD1	TGCGCCAGCAGACCAAACTCGGAGGGACAGGGGGCGAATGAAGCTTTCTTT	CASRPNSEGQGANEAFF
.	TRBV27	TRBJ2-1	TRBD2	TGTGCCAGCAGTTTATTCGCGGGGGAGAGCTCCTACAATGAGCAGTTCTTC	CASSLFAGESSYNEQFF
.	TRBV7-2	TRBJ2-7	.	TGTGCCAGCAGCTTAGACTTCGAGGGGGGGCACTACGAGCAGTACTTC	CASSLDFEGGHYEQYF
.	TRBV29-1	TRBJ1-1	.	TGCAGCGCCGGGGATGAAGCTTTCTTT	CSAGDEAFF
.	TRBV6-5	TRBJ1-1	.	TGTGCCAGCTTGGTGAACACTGAAGCTTTCTTT	CASLVNTEAFF
once	TRBV3-1/TRBV3-2	TRBJ2-2	.	TGTGCCAGCAGCCCCGCCCAAACGGACACCGGGGAGCTGTTTTTT	CASSPAQTDTGELFF
.	TRBV5-1	TRBJ1-4	TRBD1	TGCGCCAGCAGCGCCCAGGGGGATAATGAAAAACTGTTTTTT	CASSAQGDNEKLFF